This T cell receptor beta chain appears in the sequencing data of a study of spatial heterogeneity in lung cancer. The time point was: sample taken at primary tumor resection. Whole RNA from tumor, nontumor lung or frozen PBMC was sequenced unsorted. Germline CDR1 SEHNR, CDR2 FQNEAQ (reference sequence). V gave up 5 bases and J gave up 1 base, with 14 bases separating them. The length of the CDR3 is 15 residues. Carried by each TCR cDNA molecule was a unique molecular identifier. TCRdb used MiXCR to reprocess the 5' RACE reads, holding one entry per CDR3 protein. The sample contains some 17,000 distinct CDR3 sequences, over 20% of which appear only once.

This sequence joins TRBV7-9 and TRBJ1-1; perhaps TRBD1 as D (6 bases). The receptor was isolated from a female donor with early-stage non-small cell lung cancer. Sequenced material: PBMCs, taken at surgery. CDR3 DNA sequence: TGTGCCAGCAGCAGAACAGGGACGTCGAACACTGAAGCTTTCTTT. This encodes CASSRTGTSNTEAFF.